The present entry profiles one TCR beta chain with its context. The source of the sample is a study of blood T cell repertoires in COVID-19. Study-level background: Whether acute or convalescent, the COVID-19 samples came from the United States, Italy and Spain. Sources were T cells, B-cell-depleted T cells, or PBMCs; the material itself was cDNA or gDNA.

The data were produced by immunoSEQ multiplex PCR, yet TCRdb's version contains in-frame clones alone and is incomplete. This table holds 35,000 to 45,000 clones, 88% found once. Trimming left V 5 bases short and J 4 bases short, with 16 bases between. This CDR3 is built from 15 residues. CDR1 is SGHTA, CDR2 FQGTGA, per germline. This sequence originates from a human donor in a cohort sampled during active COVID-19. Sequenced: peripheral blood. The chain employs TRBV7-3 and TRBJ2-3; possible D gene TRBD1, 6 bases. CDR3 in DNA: TGTGCCAGCAGCCAGGGGTCGGGACCAGCAGATACGCAGTATTTT. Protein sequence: CASSQGSGPADTQYF. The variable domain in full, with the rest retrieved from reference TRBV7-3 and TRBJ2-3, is GAGVSQTPSNKVTEKGKYVELRCDPISGHTALYWYRQSLGQGPEFLIYFQGTGAADDSGLPNDRFFAVRPEGSVSTLKIQRTERGDSAVYLCASSQGSGPADTQYFGPGTRLTVL.